These 15 T cell receptor beta chains came from one sample sequenced in a study of T cell responses to AZD1222 COVID-19 vaccine. Here immunoSEQ multiplex PCR was the method, and the copy in TCRdb shows in-frame clones only, minus some. The sample carries 140,000 to 150,000 clones, approximately 93% recorded once. The material was peripheral blood, obtained after recovery from COVID-19. Every receptor here comes from an adult who had recovered from COVID-19.

The chain carries TRBV5-4 and TRBJ2-7, with TRBD2 matching 12 bases. The V gene's germline CDR1 is SGHNT and CDR2 YYREEE (reference sequence). Trimming took 5 bases from V and 3 from J; bases not matched to a gene: 6. The CDR3 is 15 residues long. The CDR3 reads CASRGTSGGNYEQYF. For the CDR3, the DNA is TGTGCCAGCAGGGGTACTAGCGGGGGGAACTACGAGCAGTACTTC. The full variable domain, in which reference TRBV5-4 and TRBJ2-7 provide the parts outside the CDR3, is ETGVTQSPTHLIKTRGQQVTLRCSSQSGHNTVSWYQQALGQGPQFIFQYYREEENGRGNFPPRFSGLQFPNYSSELNVNALELDDSALYLCASRGTSGGNYEQYFGPGTRLTVT.

The V gene is TRBV7-2, the J gene TRBJ2-7; maybe TRBD2 (6 bases). There are 14 residues in the CDR3. V was cut by 5 bases and J by 1 base, with 12 bases left in between. The germline V gene encodes CDR1 SGHTA and CDR2 FQGNSA. CDR3 loop: CASSRDWISYEQYF. CDR3 nucleotides: TGTGCCAGCAGCCGGGACTGGATATCCTACGAGCAGTACTTC.

The J gene is TRBJ2-3, the V gene TRBV11-3; 10 bases are a match to TRBD1. Trimming cost V 2 bases and J 5 bases; bases outside gene matches: 7. From germline, CDR1 is SGHNT and CDR2 YENEEA. This CDR3 is 16 amino acids long. This chain's CDR3 is CASSLSIGTGEDTQYF. CDR3 sequence (DNA): TGTGCCAGCAGCTTAAGTATAGGGACAGGGGAAGATACGCAGTATTTT.

V and J are TRBV13 and TRBJ1-5; D gene uncertain. CDR1 and CDR2 (germline): PRHDT, FYEKMQ (reference sequence). This CDR3 comprises 13 residues. V lost 0 bases and J 5 bases, leaving 5 bases between the germline ends. The CDR3 region has the DNA TGTGCCAGCAGCTTAGGCCGAGATCAGCCCCAGCATTTT. Residues: CASSLGRDQPQHF.

The chain has TRBV18 and TRBJ1-5; D is uncertain. Germline loops: CDR1 KGHSH, CDR2 LQKENI. With 5 bases removed from V and 2 bases from J, the gap between germline ends came to 13 bases. This CDR3 spans 15 amino acids. This CDR3 is CASSSREERNQPQHF. The CDR3 DNA sequence: TGTGCCAGCTCATCACGTGAAGAGCGCAATCAGCCCCAGCATTTT.

The chain recombines TRBV28 with TRBJ1-6; D remains ambiguous. The CDR3 runs to 15 residues. Per germline, CDR1 MDHEN and CDR2 SYDVKM. V dropped 10 bases and J dropped 8 bases, with 21 bases sitting between them. CDR3: CATLSGRRPHSPLHF. Written as DNA, the CDR3 is TGTGCCACTCTATCCGGGCGCCGTCCTCATTCACCCCTCCACTTT.

This chain links TRBV27 with TRBJ2-5, with 8 bases identical to TRBD1. Germline trimming cut 2 bases from V and 5 bases from J; bases unmatched to any gene: 13. CDR3 size: 17 residues. The germline V gene encodes CDR1 MNHEY and CDR2 SMNVEV (reference sequence). Here the CDR3 reads CASSLRSGGWTGETQYF. DNA of the CDR3: TGTGCCAGCAGTTTAAGGTCAGGGGGCTGGACAGGGGAGACCCAGTACTTC.

The chain has TRBV10-3 and TRBJ2-7; 8 bases are shared with TRBD1. The V gene's germline CDR1 is ENHRY and CDR2 SYGVKD. J lost 2 bases, V lost 0 bases, and 6 bases had no gene match. The CDR3 is 16 residues long. The CDR3 region is CAISESGGQVTYEQYF. CDR3 coding DNA: TGTGCCATCAGTGAGTCTGGGGGACAGGTCACCTACGAGCAGTACTTC.

This chain links TRBV5-1 with TRBJ2-3; D not resolved. Germline V lookup: CDR1 SGHRS, CDR2 YFSETQ. V was pared by 2 bases and J by 6 bases, with 10 bases between. This CDR3 has 13 amino acids. CDR3 DNA: TGCGCCAGCAGCTTTGTACCGTCGGATACGCAGTATTTT. It yields the protein CASSFVPSDTQYF. The whole variable domain, remainder taken from reference TRBV5-1 and TRBJ2-3, is KAGVTQTPRYLIKTRGQQVTLSCSPISGHRSVSWYQQTPGQGLQFLFEYFSETQRNKGNFPGRFSGRQFSNSRSEMNVSTLELGDSALYLCASSFVPSDTQYFGPGTRLTVL.

The genes are TRBV5-5 and TRBJ1-5, with 7 bases identical to TRBD1. From germline, CDR1 is SGHKS and CDR2 YYEKEE (reference sequence). Germline trimming cut 4 bases from V and 5 bases from J; bases unmatched to any gene: 12. The CDR3 has 16 amino acids. In DNA form, the CDR3 reads TGTGCCAGCAGCCCCCAGGGGACAGTGTGGGATCAGCCCCAGCATTTT. It specifies CASSPQGTVWDQPQHF.

J is TRBJ1-5 and V is TRBV6-6; D may be TRBD1 (6 bases). Between the trimmed V and J ends, which lost 2 bases and 1 base, there was a span of 9 bases. The CDR3 totals 15 residues. Germline values: CDR1 MNHNY, CDR2 SVGAGI (reference sequence). Here the CDR3 reads CASSYGTPSNQPQHF. The CDR3 DNA sequence: TGTGCCAGCAGTTACGGGACACCGAGCAATCAGCCCCAGCATTTT.

With respect to this clone: One junction end does not reproduce the germline sequence, and a read error may be involved. The chain has TRBV18 and TRBJ1-1, with TRBD1 as a possible D gene (6 bases). The CDR3 sequence is 13 residues long. From germline, CDR1 is KGHSH and CDR2 LQKENI. The CDR3, as DNA: TGTGCCAGCTCACATGGACAGAACACTAAAGCTTTCTTT. Translating gives CASSHGQNTKAFF.

The rearrangement links TRBV11-2 to TRBJ1-5, with no clear D. V was trimmed by 5 bases and J by 4 bases, leaving 12 bases between them. The CDR3 contains 14 residues. Germline CDR1 SGHAT, CDR2 FQNNGV. The CDR3 DNA reads TGTGCCAGCAGCACCGGGCCTCCTAATCAGCCCCAGCATTTT. Translated: CASSTGPPNQPQHF.

This chain links TRBV6-6 with TRBJ1-1; a possible D gene is TRBD1 (6 bases). CDR3 length equals 14 residues. The germline gives CDR1 MNHNY, CDR2 SVGAGI (reference sequence). V was pared by 5 bases and J by 0 bases, with 10 bases between. The CDR3 is CASSPGTMNTEAFF. CDR3 coding DNA: TGTGCCAGCAGTCCCGGGACAATGAACACTGAAGCTTTCTTT.

The DNA for the CDR3 is TGTGCCAGCACGAGGGAGATCCAAGAGACCCAGTACTTC. This sequence encodes CASTREIQETQYF. The chain carries TRBV10-3 and TRBJ2-5; TRBD2 is a possible D gene (5 bases). Germline V gene data show CDR1 as ENHRY and CDR2 as SYGVKD. CDR3 size: 13 residues. The V gene lost 10 bases and the J gene lost 1 base, with 13 bases spanning the gap.